Below are 17 T cell receptor beta chains sequenced from a single sample in a study of cytomegalovirus exposure and HLA in healthy donors. A multiplex PCR was run with 60 Vbeta primers and 13 Jbeta primers. Generated by immunoSEQ multiplex PCR, the TCRdb table keeps only in-frame clones and is missing some. The sample holds about 160,000 clones, about 85% seen once. The specimen was PBMCs. The receptors originated from a man aged 18 to 29 in good health and CMV-seropositive.

The rearrangement uses TRBV6-1 and TRBJ1-1; D is unclear. CDR1 and CDR2 from the germline V gene are MNHNS and SASEGT. V shed 4 bases and J shed 7 bases, with 7 bases lying between them. The CDR3 has 11 amino acids. In nucleotides, the CDR3 is TGTGCCAGCAGTGGCCAGAATGAAGCTTTCTTT. It encodes CASSGQNEAFF.

J is TRBJ2-7 and V is TRBV7-2, with 9 positions matching TRBD1. Germline CDR1 reads SGHTA; CDR2 reads FQGNSA. Germline trimming cut 2 bases from V and 2 bases from J; bases unmatched to any gene: 1. CDR3 length: 14 amino acids. CDR3 loop: CASSLNRGPYEQYF. CDR3 DNA: TGTGCCAGCAGCTTAAACAGGGGGCCCTACGAGCAGTACTTC.

J is TRBJ2-5 and V is TRBV7-2; 7 positions agree with TRBD1. Germline values: CDR1 SGHTA, CDR2 FQGNSA. Unmatched junction bases numbered 11, after V lost 5 bases and J lost 2 bases. The CDR3 contains 16 residues. The CDR3 coding sequence is TGTGCCAGCAGCATCTCCTTGGCAGGGGGACAAGAGACCCAGTACTTC. Its translation is CASSISLAGGQETQYF.

The chain employs TRBV28 and TRBJ2-1, with D possibly matching TRBD1 (6 bases). The V gene's germline CDR1 is MDHEN and CDR2 SYDVKM. Trimming pared 6 bases from V and 9 bases from J, leaving 15 bases between. The CDR3 runs to 13 residues. In DNA form, the CDR3 reads TGTGCCAGCAGAGGACAGTATCGGGGTGAGCAGTTCTTC. Its protein product is CASRGQYRGEQFF.

This clone turned up a few times. The chain is built from TRBV6-6 and TRBJ1-6, with no clear D. The length of the CDR3 is 16 residues. Germline assignment: CDR1 MNHNY and CDR2 SVGAGI (reference sequence). Trimming shortened V by 6 bases and J by 10 bases, and 22 bases separated the two germline ends. CDR3 sequence (DNA): TGTGCCAGCAGGAGGTTCCTTGGGAGTCGTCGATCACCCCTCCACTTT. Its protein product is CASRRFLGSRRSPLHF.

The V gene is TRBV11-2, the J gene TRBJ1-6, with 11 nucleotides matching TRBD1. This CDR3 spans 14 amino acids. Germline CDR1 and CDR2: SGHAT and FQNNGV. J gave up 9 bases and V 6 bases, and 4 bases lay outside the gene matches. In DNA form, the CDR3 reads TGTGCCAGCAGATCCGGGACAGGGGGTTCACCCCTCCACTTT. Translated, it gives CASRSGTGGSPLHF.

This clone was detected a few times. The chain links TRBV6-5 to TRBJ2-1, with 9 bases aligning to TRBD1. This CDR3 contains 15 residues. The junction had 7 bases not matched to a gene; V was cut back by 5 bases and J by 5 bases. Germline-derived CDR1 and CDR2 are MNHEY and SVGAGI. Written as DNA, the CDR3 is TGTGCCAGCAGTCAGCGGACAGGGGTCAACAATGAGCAGTTCTTC. Translating it yields CASSQRTGVNNEQFF.

The CDR3 sequence: CASSQGPRETQYF. The CDR3 coding sequence is TGTGCCAGCAGCCAAGGGCCGAGGGAGACCCAGTACTTC. V usage is TRBV4-2 and J usage is TRBJ2-5; D remains unclear. The CDR3 has 13 amino acids. V was clipped by 1 base and J by 5 bases, with 8 bases between them. CDR1 LGHNA and CDR2 YNFKEQ come from the germline V gene.

V usage is TRBV5-1 and J usage is TRBJ2-3, with TRBD2 matching 16 bases. Germline V gene sequence: CDR1 SGHRS, CDR2 YFSETQ. After removal of 4 bases from V and 6 bases from J, the junction contained 8 bases not matched to a gene. The CDR3 has 17 amino acids. CDR3 nucleotides: TGCGCCAGCAGCACCGGGACTAGCGGGGGGGAGATGGATACGCAGTATTTT. Its protein product is CASSTGTSGGEMDTQYF.

This clone was picked up a small number of times. The chain joins TRBV19 to TRBJ1-5, with TRBD1 identical over 7 bases. The V segment lost 1 base and the J segment 1 base; nucleotides outside the gene matches: 4. From germline, CDR1 is LNHDA and CDR2 SQIVND (reference sequence). There are 16 residues in the CDR3. The CDR3 region has the DNA TGTGCCAGTAGTATAGGAGGGGGCAGGAGCAATCAGCCCCAGCATTTT. It specifies CASSIGGGRSNQPQHF.

The chain recombines TRBV7-8 with TRBJ1-5; maybe TRBD1 (5 bases). The CDR3 is made up of 19 amino acids. The V and J ends lost 1 base and 0 bases respectively, with 19 bases between them. The germline V gene encodes CDR1 SGHVS and CDR2 FQNEAQ. DNA of the CDR3: TGTGCCAGCAGCTTAGATGGTCTATGGGGGACTCTTAGCAATCAGCCCCAGCATTTT. This gives the protein CASSLDGLWGTLSNQPQHF.

There are a few counts of this clone. This chain joins TRBV11-2 and TRBJ1-5; maybe TRBD1 (5 bases). The V gene's germline CDR1 is SGHAT and CDR2 FQNNGV. The CDR3 sequence is 14 residues long. Trimming took 5 bases from V and 4 from J, leaving 12 bases between them. The CDR3, as DNA: TGTGCCAGCAGCCCGTTGGGGCCTAATCAGCCCCAGCATTTT. This translates into CASSPLGPNQPQHF.

The CDR3 spells CAWSEPGTDTQYF. The CDR3 bases are TGTGCCTGGAGTGAGCCGGGCACAGATACGCAGTATTTT. This chain connects TRBV30 to TRBJ2-3, with D uncertain. V was cut by 1 base and J by 1 base, with 6 bases left in between. Looked up from germline, CDR1 is GTSNPN and CDR2 is SVGIG (reference sequence). The CDR3 loop spans 13 amino acids. The entire variable domain, with the rest obtained from reference TRBV30 and TRBJ2-3, is as follows: SQTIHQWPATLVQPVGSPLSLECTVEGTSNPNLYWYRQAAGRGLQLLFYSVGIGQISSEVPQNLSASRPQDRQFILSSKKLLLSDSGFYLCAWSEPGTDTQYFGPGTRLTVL.

The sample holds one count of this clone. The V gene is TRBV6-1, the J gene TRBJ1-6, with D possibly being TRBD1 (6 bases). Looked up from germline, CDR1 is MNHNS and CDR2 is SASEGT. This CDR3 is built from 16 residues. V gave up 4 bases and J gave up 5 bases, with 15 bases separating them. As DNA, the CDR3 is TGTGCCAGCAGTGCCCTCCGGGACACCAATAATTCACCCCTCCACTTT. Amino acids: CASSALRDTNNSPLHF.

The chain has TRBV18 and TRBJ1-6, with 10 bases matching TRBD1. The CDR3 is 16 amino acids. V trimming: 3 bases; J trimming: 10 bases; junction bases outside the gene matches: 9. Per the germline V gene, CDR1 is KGHSH and CDR2 is LQKENI. The CDR3 DNA follows: TGTGCCAGCTCACCTACCCGGGACAGGGGAGGATCACCCCTCCACTTT. This gives the protein CASSPTRDRGGSPLHF.

The gene calls are TRBV7-8 and TRBJ1-2; possibly TRBD1 for D (5 bases). V lost 5 bases, J lost 0 bases, and 13 bases lay in between. This CDR3 has 15 amino acids. Looked up from germline, CDR1 is SGHVS and CDR2 is FQNEAQ. The CDR3 DNA is TGTGCCAGCAGCACACAGGCGACAGCTAACTATGGCTACACCTTC. As protein: CASSTQATANYGYTF.

The chain uses TRBV19 and TRBJ2-1; TRBD1 aligns across 7 bases. The germline V gene encodes CDR1 LNHDA and CDR2 SQIVND (reference sequence). The CDR3 sequence is 14 residues long. The ends lost 0 bases at V and 8 bases at J; junction bases unmatched: 4. Written as DNA, the CDR3 is TGTGCCAGTAGTATAGAGACAGGGATCGATGAGCAGTTCTTC. Translated: CASSIETGIDEQFF.